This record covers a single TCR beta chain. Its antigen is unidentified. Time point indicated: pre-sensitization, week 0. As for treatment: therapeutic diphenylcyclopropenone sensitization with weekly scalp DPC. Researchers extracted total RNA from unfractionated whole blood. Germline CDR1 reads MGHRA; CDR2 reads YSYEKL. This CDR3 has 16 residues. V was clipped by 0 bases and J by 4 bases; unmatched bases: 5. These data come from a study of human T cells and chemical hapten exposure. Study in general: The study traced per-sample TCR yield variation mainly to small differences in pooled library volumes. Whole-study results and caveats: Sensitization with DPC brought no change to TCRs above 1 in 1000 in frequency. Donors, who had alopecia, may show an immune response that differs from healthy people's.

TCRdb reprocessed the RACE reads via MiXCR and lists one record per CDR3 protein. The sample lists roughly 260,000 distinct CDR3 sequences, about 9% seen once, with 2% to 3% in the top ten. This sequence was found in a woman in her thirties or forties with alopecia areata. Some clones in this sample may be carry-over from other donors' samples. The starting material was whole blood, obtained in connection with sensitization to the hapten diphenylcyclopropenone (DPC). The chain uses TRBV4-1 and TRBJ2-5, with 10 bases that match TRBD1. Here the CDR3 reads CASSQDRGQGGETQYF. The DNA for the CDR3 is TGCGCCAGCAGCCAAGATCGCGGACAGGGGGGAGAGACCCAGTACTTC.